Listed below are T cell receptor beta chains from one sample, sequenced in a study of blood T cell repertoires in COVID-19. Assay used: immunoSEQ multiplex PCR; TCRdb lists only in-frame clones, some missing. In the table there are under 550,000 clones, roughly 89% of which are singletons. The sequenced material came from peripheral blood. The receptors shown here come from a man aged 18 to 29 with COVID-19, enrolled during active disease. CDR3s include the opening cysteine and the closing phenylalanine or tryptophan. A D gene is named only where the DNA matches it firmly. Size tells how often a clone was seen (once, few, many) or the class of an expanded clone, and some rows leave it out.

size,V,J,D,DNA,CDR3
.,TRBV7-9,TRBJ2-7,TRBD2,TGTGCCAGCAGCTTAGTCCCTAGCGGGGGCTACGAGCAGTACTTC,CASSLVPSGGYEQYF
.,TRBV5-5,TRBJ1-4,.,TGTGCCAGCAGAACTGTCGGGACATCGCCTGAAAAACTGTTTTTT,CASRTVGTSPEKLFF
.,TRBV5-4,TRBJ2-7,.,TGTGCCAGCAGACCGGGACTGGCGGGAGAGCAGTACTTC,CASRPGLAGEQYF
.,TRBV7-8,TRBJ1-1,.,TGTGCCAGCAGCTTAGCGACTCGAAACGCTGAAGCTTTCTTT,CASSLATRNAEAFF
.,TRBV20-1,TRBJ2-7,.,TGCAGTGCTTCCCTAGTGGGCGAGCAGTACTTC,CSASLVGEQYF
.,TRBV15,TRBJ1-1,.,TGTGCCACCAGCAGAGACTTATACGGGAACACTGAAGCTTTCTTT,CATSRDLYGNTEAFF
.,TRBV30,TRBJ2-7,.,TGTGCCTGGAGTAAACAGGGATACGAGCAGTACTTC,CAWSKQGYEQYF
.,TRBV18,TRBJ1-5,TRBD1,TGTGCCAGCTCATCCCCCTGGGCAGGGGGCTCGCAAAATCAGCCCCAGCATTTT,CASSSPWAGGSQNQPQHF
.,TRBV7-9,TRBJ2-7,TRBD2,TGTGCCAGCAGCCGAGCGGGGCCCGCCTACGAGCAGTACTTC,CASSRAGPAYEQYF
.,TRBV24-1,TRBJ2-5,.,TGTGCCACCAGGGAATCGGGTTCAGAGACCCAGTACTTC,CATRESGSETQYF
.,TRBV9,TRBJ1-4,.,TGTGCCAGCAGCTTACACCCCGGGAATGGTGGAACTAATGAAAAACTGTTTTTT,CASSLHPGNGGTNEKLFF
.,TRBV6-5,TRBJ1-1,.,TGTGCCAGCAGTTCCCAGGGGAGGGGCGGAACTGAAGCTTTCTTT,CASSSQGRGGTEAFF
.,TRBV5-1,TRBJ1-6,.,TGCGCCAGCAGCCGGGGTGGACAGCTAGATAATTCACCCCTCCACTTT,CASSRGGQLDNSPLHF
.,TRBV1,TRBJ2-2,.,TGCACCAGCAGCCAAGATACAGGGGAGCTGTTTTTT,CTSSQDTGELFF
once,TRBV2,TRBJ1-2,.,TGTGCCAGCAGTTACACATACGAGGTTGATGGCTACACCTTC,CASSYTYEVDGYTF
.,TRBV5-6,TRBJ2-3,TRBD2,TGTGCCAGCAGTTTGACTAGCGGGAGGGCGGGAGATACGCAGTATTTT,CASSLTSGRAGDTQYF
few,TRBV2,TRBJ1-5,.,TGTGCCAGCGGAGACGCCGACAGAAATCAGCCCCAGCATTTT,CASGDADRNQPQHF
.,TRBV5-4,TRBJ1-1,TRBD1,TGTGCCAGCAGCCTCCAGGGGGCGGGGGTAACTGAAGCTTTCTTT,CASSLQGAGVTEAFF
.,TRBV15,TRBJ1-6,.,TGTGCCACCAGCAGGGGGGCCCTCGATAATTCACCCCTCCACTTT,CATSRGALDNSPLHF
.,TRBV6-4,TRBJ1-6,.,TGTGCCACCCCTAGTAGTGTGTGGAATTCACCCCTCCACTTT,CATPSSVWNSPLHF
.,TRBV27,TRBJ2-6,TRBD2,TGTGCCAGCAGGTTGAGTAGCGGGAGGGCCTCTGGGGCCAACGTCCTGACTTTC,CASRLSSGRASGANVLTF
.,TRBV2,TRBJ2-2,.,TGTGCCAGCAGAAACAGGGATTCGAACACCGGGGAGCTGTTTTTT,CASRNRDSNTGELFF
.,TRBV19,TRBJ1-5,.,TGTGCCAGTAGTAGCTTACAGGGTAATCAGCCCCAGCATTTT,CASSSLQGNQPQHF
.,TRBV30,TRBJ2-7,TRBD2,TGTGCCTGGAAGCGGGAGCCCAACGAGCAGTACTTC,CAWKREPNEQYF
.,TRBV5-6,TRBJ2-5,.,TGTGCCAGCAGCTGGGCTCGGGGGGCCGTGGAGACCCAGTACTTC,CASSWARGAVETQYF
many,TRBV18,TRBJ2-3,TRBD1,TGTGCCAGCTCACCAGGACAGGCCTCAGATACGCAGTATTTT,CASSPGQASDTQYF
once,TRBV19,TRBJ2-1,.,TGTGCCAGTAGTATAGATCGGGGGGCCTCGGTGGGTGAGCAGTTCTTC,CASSIDRGASVGEQFF
once,TRBV6-6,TRBJ2-3,TRBD2,TGTGCCAGCAGTTCCGGACTAGCGGGAGGAGATACGCAGTATTTT,CASSSGLAGGDTQYF
.,TRBV7-3,TRBJ2-1,TRBD2,TGTGCCAGCAGCAACGTCTTTGGGGGAGGGAGAGATAATGAGCAGTTCTTC,CASSNVFGGGRDNEQFF
.,TRBV19,TRBJ2-2,.,TGTGCCAGTAGTACCTACAGTGTCGGGGAGCTGTTTTTT,CASSTYSVGELFF
.,TRBV3-1/TRBV3-2,TRBJ2-2,.,TGTGCCAGCAGGTCGTCCGGGACTTTCACCGGGGAGCTGTTTTTT,CASRSSGTFTGELFF
.,TRBV15,TRBJ1-4,.,TGTGCCACCAGCCCTAGGTACAATGAAAAACTGTTTTTT,CATSPRYNEKLFF
.,TRBV29-1,TRBJ2-6,.,TGCAGCGTTGGAGTATCTGGGGCCAACGTCCTGACTTTC,CSVGVSGANVLTF
.,TRBV27,TRBJ1-2,TRBD1,TGTGCCAGCAGTTTATATGGGGACAGGGTGGCTGGCTACACCTTC,CASSLYGDRVAGYTF
few,TRBV10-3,TRBJ2-2,.,TGTGCCATCAGGCCAGGGGACACCGGGGAGCTGTTTTTT,CAIRPGDTGELFF
.,TRBV4-1,TRBJ2-1,TRBD2,TGCGCCAGCAGCCAAGAGGGGGCTAGCGGGGTCTACAATGAGCAGTTCTTC,CASSQEGASGVYNEQFF
.,TRBV3-1/TRBV3-2,TRBJ2-1,TRBD2,TGTGCCAGCAGCCACGGCGGACTAGCGGACCCCGGGGCGTTCTTC,CASSHGGLADPGAFF
once,TRBV9,TRBJ2-1,TRBD1,TGTGCCAGCAGCGTAGGGGGACAGGAGAATACTCCTCTCTACAATGAGCAGTTCTTC,CASSVGGQENTPLYNEQFF
.,TRBV6-5,TRBJ1-2,.,TGTGCCAGCAGGGACGACAGGTCGGGCTACACCTTC,CASRDDRSGYTF
.,TRBV7-9,TRBJ2-2,TRBD2,TGTGCCAGCAGGCGGACTAGCCGAACGTCGAACACCGGGGAGCTGTTTTTT,CASRRTSRTSNTGELFF
.,TRBV24-1,TRBJ2-3,TRBD1,TGTGCCACCAGTGACCCAACAGGGGTCCACACAGATACGCAGTATTTT,CATSDPTGVHTDTQYF
.,TRBV29-1,TRBJ2-7,TRBD2,TGCAGCGCCGGGGCGGGAGAGTACTACGAGCAGTACTTC,CSAGAGEYYEQYF
.,TRBV19,TRBJ2-3,TRBD2,TGTGCCAGTAGTATAGAGAAAGCGGGGAGCCTCGATACGCAGTATTTT,CASSIEKAGSLDTQYF
.,TRBV11-3,TRBJ2-2,TRBD1,TGTGCCAGCAGCCAGACGACAGGGATTGGCGCCGGGGAGCTGTTTTTT,CASSQTTGIGAGELFF
.,TRBV7-2,TRBJ2-1,TRBD2,TGTGCCAGCGGAGGAGCGGGGGGGCGTAATGAGCAGTTCTTC,CASGGAGGRNEQFF
.,TRBV18,TRBJ2-3,TRBD2,TGTGCCAGCTCACCTAGACTAGCGGGGGACCCTAGCACAGATACGCAGTATTTT,CASSPRLAGDPSTDTQYF
.,TRBV2,TRBJ2-3,TRBD2,TGTGCCAGCAGCCAGGGACTAGCGGGAGCTCAGGCGGATACGCAGTATTTT,CASSQGLAGAQADTQYF
.,TRBV3-1/TRBV3-2,TRBJ2-7,.,TGTGCCAGCAGCCAAGACCTAGCGACCCTTAAGCAGTACTTC,CASSQDLATLKQYF
.,TRBV19,TRBJ2-3,.,TGTGCCAGTAGTATCGGGGGTAGCACAGATACGCAGTATTTT,CASSIGGSTDTQYF